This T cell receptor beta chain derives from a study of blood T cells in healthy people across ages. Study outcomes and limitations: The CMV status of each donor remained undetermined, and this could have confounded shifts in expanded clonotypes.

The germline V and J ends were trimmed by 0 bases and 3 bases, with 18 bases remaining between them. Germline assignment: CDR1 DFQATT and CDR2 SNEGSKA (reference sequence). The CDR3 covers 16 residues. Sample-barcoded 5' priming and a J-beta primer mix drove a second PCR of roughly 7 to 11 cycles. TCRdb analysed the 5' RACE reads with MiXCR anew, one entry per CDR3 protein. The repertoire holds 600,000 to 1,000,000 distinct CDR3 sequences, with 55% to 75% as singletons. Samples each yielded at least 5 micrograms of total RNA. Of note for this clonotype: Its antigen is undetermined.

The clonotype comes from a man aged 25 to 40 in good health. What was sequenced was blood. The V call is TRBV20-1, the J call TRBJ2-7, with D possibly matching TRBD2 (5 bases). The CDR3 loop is CSARDALWLADYEQYF. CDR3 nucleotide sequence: TGCAGTGCTAGAGACGCCCTCTGGCTAGCCGACTACGAGCAGTACTTC.